The sequence of this T cell receptor (beta chain) was determined in a study of neurological immune-mediated disorders. As for the study in general: Within the group of around 35 multiple sclerosis patients, some 30 were relapsing-remitting, while 3 were secondary progressive.

This clonotype came up many times. TCRdb used MiXCR to reprocess the 5' RACE reads, holding one entry per CDR3 protein. There are about 66,000 distinct CDR3 sequences in the sample; 4% to 6% occur only once, and around 2.8% lies in the top ten. The CDR3 runs to 13 residues. Germline V gene data show CDR1 as SEHNR and CDR2 as FQNEAQ (reference sequence). V was clipped by 4 bases and J by 4 bases, with 10 bases between them. Sequencing input: PBMCs. The chain recombines TRBV7-9 with TRBJ1-2; unclear D gene. This sequence originates from a young woman with multiple sclerosis. Here the CDR3 DNA reads TGTGCCAGCAGCTCCCCCGGATCCTATGGCTACACCTTC. Its protein product is CASSSPGSYGYTF.